This paragraph reports one TCR beta chain. As yet, its antigen is unknown. Profiling relied on immunoSEQ multiplex PCR, and the TCRdb table lists in-frame clones only, not all of them. Here the sample spans approximately 89,000 clones, 90% to 95% being singletons. The data belong to a study of OX40 agonist ivuxolimab in advanced cancers. For the study at large: One patient with hepatocellular carcinoma and two with cutaneous melanoma, three in all, had partial responses. Findings and caveats of the study: Clones of CD4+ and CD8+ blood T cells grew by week 6 at doses of 0.1 to 3.0 mg/kg. Partial responders dosed at 0.1-3.0 mg/kg displayed clonal expansion ranking among the lowest. Expanded peripheral T cells had an undetermined antigen specificity.

Between the trimmed V and J ends, which lost 1 base and 3 bases, there was a span of 10 bases. CDR3 size: 15 residues. From germline, CDR1 is SEHNR and CDR2 FQNEAQ (reference sequence). The rearrangement joins TRBV7-9 to TRBJ1-5, with TRBD1 as a possible D gene (5 bases). The sample was CD4+ or CD8+ T cells sorted from blood, taken in a trial of the OX40 agonist ivuxolimab. The TCR was taken from an adult with an advanced solid tumor such as melanoma, head and neck, liver or kidney cancer. CDR3 DNA sequence: TGTGCCAGCAGCTTAGGGGGCCAGTCCAATCAGCCCCAGCATTTT. Protein product: CASSLGGQSNQPQHF. Full variable domain (rest looked up from reference TRBV7-9 and TRBJ1-5): DTGVSQNPRHKITKRGQNVTFRCDPISEHNRLYWYRQTLGQGPEFLTYFQNEAQLEKSRLLSDRFSAERPKGSFSTLEIQRTEQGDSAMYLCASSLGGQSNQPQHFGDGTRLSIL.